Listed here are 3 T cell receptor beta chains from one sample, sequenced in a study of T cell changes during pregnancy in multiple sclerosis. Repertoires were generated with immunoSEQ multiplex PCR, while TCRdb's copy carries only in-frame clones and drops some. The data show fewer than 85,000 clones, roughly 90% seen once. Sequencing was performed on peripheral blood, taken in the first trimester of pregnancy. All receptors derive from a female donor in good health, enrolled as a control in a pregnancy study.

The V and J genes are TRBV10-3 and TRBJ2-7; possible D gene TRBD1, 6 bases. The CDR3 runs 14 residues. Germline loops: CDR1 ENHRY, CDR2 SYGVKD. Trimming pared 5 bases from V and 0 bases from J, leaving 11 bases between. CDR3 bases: TGTGCCATCAGTTGGGACACACTCTCCTACGAGCAGTACTTC. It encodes CAISWDTLSYEQYF.

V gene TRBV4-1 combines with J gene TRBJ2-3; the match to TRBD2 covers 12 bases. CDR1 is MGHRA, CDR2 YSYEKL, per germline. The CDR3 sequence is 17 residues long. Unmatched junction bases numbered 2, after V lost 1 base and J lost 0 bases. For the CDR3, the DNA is TGCGCCAGCAGCCAAGCTCTAGCGGGAGGGAGCACAGATACGCAGTATTTT. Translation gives CASSQALAGGSTDTQYF.

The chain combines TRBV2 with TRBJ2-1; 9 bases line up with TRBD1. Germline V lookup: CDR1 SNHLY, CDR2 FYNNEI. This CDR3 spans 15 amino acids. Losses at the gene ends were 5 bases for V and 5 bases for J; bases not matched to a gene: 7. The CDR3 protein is CASSMGQGHHNEQFF. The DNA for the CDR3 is TGTGCCAGCAGTATGGGACAGGGTCACCACAATGAGCAGTTCTTC.